The 8 T cell receptor beta chains below come from one sample, sequenced in a study of post-analysis software for immune sequencing data. Broader study findings: Patients carried four or five TRBV segments more frequently than controls did, and TRBV5-6, TRBV5-1 and TRBV20-1 were among them.

Their target antigens are unknown. Incorporated into the TCR beta cDNA libraries were unique molecular identifiers, which served to reduce PCR and sequencing biases. Each CDR3 protein is one row after TCRdb ran MiXCR on the PCR reads. The sample has approximately 570,000 distinct CDR3 sequences, roughly 47% seen once. Specimen: blood. The source of these receptors is a girl aged 10 to 17 with multiple sclerosis.

This clonotype has only one observation. The gene calls are TRBV7-2 and TRBJ2-1; D is perhaps TRBD1 or TRBD2 (5 bases each). Germline assignment: CDR1 SGHTA and CDR2 FQGNSA. The CDR3 has 13 residues. Between the trimmed V and J ends, which lost 4 bases and 13 bases, there was a span of 17 bases. CDR3 loop: CASSSTGAPSQFF. The CDR3, as DNA: TGTGCCAGCAGCTCCACCGGGGCGCCGTCTCAGTTCTTC.

This clonotype was counted between two and nine times. This chain links TRBV10-3 with TRBJ2-6; 10 nucleotides agree with TRBD1. The CDR3 is 16 residues long. Per germline, CDR1 ENHRY and CDR2 SYGVKD. J gave up 3 bases and V 7 bases, and 6 bases lay outside the gene matches. CDR3 sequence: CAIKGQGTFGANVLTF. CDR3 DNA sequence: TGTGCCATCAAGGGACAGGGGACTTTTGGGGCCAACGTCCTGACTTTC.

This rearrangement joins TRBV5-1 to TRBJ2-1, with D possibly TRBD2 on 7 matching bases. The V gene lost 0 bases and the J gene lost 4 bases, with 14 bases spanning the gap. CDR3 length: 16 residues. Germline V gene sequence: CDR1 SGHRS, CDR2 YFSETQ. The CDR3, as DNA: TGCGCCAGCAGCTTGGTTAGGGCGGGGGCATACAATGAGCAGTTCTTC. Encoded protein: CASSLVRAGAYNEQFF.

The chain has TRBV20-1 and TRBJ2-3; 7 positions match TRBD2. Germline lookup yields CDR1 DFQATT and CDR2 SNEGSKA (reference sequence). V gave up 4 bases and J gave up 4 bases; unmatched junction bases: 5. This CDR3 region has 13 residues. The CDR3 coding sequence is TGCAGTGCTAACGGACTAGGCGCAGATACGCAGTATTTT. Translating gives CSANGLGADTQYF.

The chain couples TRBV25-1 to TRBJ2-1; either TRBD1 or TRBD2 may fit D (5 bases each). V dropped 3 bases and J dropped 6 bases, with 12 bases sitting between them. CDR1 is MGHDK and CDR2 is SYGVNS in the germline V gene. This CDR3 is built from 14 residues. The CDR3 spells CASSDPQGRNEQFF. The CDR3 DNA follows: TGTGCCAGCAGTGATCCCCAGGGACGCAATGAGCAGTTCTTC.

This clonotype was detected a few times. J is TRBJ1-2 and V is TRBV6-5; a possible D gene is TRBD1 (6 bases). There are 14 residues in the CDR3. Germline V lookup: CDR1 MNHEY, CDR2 SVGAGI. V was clipped by 8 bases and J by 4 bases, with 17 bases between them. The chain's CDR3 is CASVRTGGPYGYTF. The CDR3 nucleotides are TGTGCCAGCGTCCGGACCGGGGGCCCCTATGGCTACACCTTC.

The CDR3 spells CASSFSGRRISNEQFF. In nucleotides, the CDR3 is TGCGCCAGCAGCTTTTCGGGGAGACGGATATCTAATGAGCAGTTCTTC. The chain carries TRBV5-1 and TRBJ2-1; possible D gene TRBD2, 5 bases. The CDR3 covers 16 residues. V lost 2 bases and J lost 7, with 19 bases in between. The germline CDR1 and CDR2 sequences are SGHRS and YFSETQ.

The chain has TRBV2 and TRBJ1-1; possible D gene TRBD1, 5 bases. Germline-derived CDR1 and CDR2 are SNHLY and FYNNEI. The V end was cut by 4 bases, the J end by 4 bases, with 13 bases between. This CDR3 spans 14 amino acids. The DNA of the CDR3 is TGTGCCAGCAGTGGTCAGGGTACGGGCACTGAAGCTTTCTTT. This codes for CASSGQGTGTEAFF. Based on the CDR3 plus reference TRBV2 and TRBJ1-1, the full variable domain is EPEVTQTPSHQVTQMGQEVILRCVPISNHLYFYWYRQILGQKVEFLVSFYNNEISEKSEIFDDQFSVERPDGSNFTLKIRSTKLEDSAMYFCASSGQGTGTEAFFGQGTRLTVV.